The rows below give T cell receptor beta chains drawn from one sample of a study of response to subunit inactivated influenza vaccine. TCRdb independently ran MiXCR on the RT-PCR reads; one entry per CDR3 protein. The sample yields about 480,000 distinct CDR3 sequences, roughly 11% seen once. Sequences were derived from PBMCs from blood, sampled 45 days after vaccination. The source is a man between 45 and 60 years old who received an inactivated influenza vaccine. The conserved cysteine and the conserved F or W are not part of the CDR3 here.

j_call: TRBJ2-1; v_call: TRBV3-1; cdr3_aa: ASSPGLGGSEQF
j_call: TRBJ2-1; v_call: TRBV7-2; cdr3_aa: ASSFRGRNNEQF
j_call: TRBJ2-3; v_call: TRBV10-3; cdr3_aa: AIQTSGSRTDTQY
j_call: TRBJ1-2; v_call: TRBV6-5; cdr3_aa: ASSYGSLSYGYT
j_call: TRBJ2-2; v_call: TRBV5-1; cdr3_aa: ASSSRPPGRNTGELF
j_call: TRBJ1-1; v_call: TRBV20-1; cdr3_aa: SARAWDRGLTEAF
j_call: TRBJ2-3; v_call: TRBV4-3; cdr3_aa: ASSQEWTSGMGSANTQY
j_call: TRBJ2-3; v_call: TRBV20-1; cdr3_aa: SARDTGRSTDTQY
j_call: TRBJ2-7; v_call: TRBV4-2; cdr3_aa: ASSQEGGSYEQY
j_call: TRBJ2-7; v_call: TRBV7-2; cdr3_aa: ASSLTLGSYEQY
j_call: TRBJ2-5; v_call: TRBV20-1; cdr3_aa: SATNRASAETQY
j_call: TRBJ2-5; v_call: TRBV5-1; cdr3_aa: ASSPIGVGETQY
j_call: TRBJ1-5; v_call: TRBV5-5; cdr3_aa: ASNTGLGYSNHPQH
j_call: TRBJ2-3; v_call: TRBV29-1; cdr3_aa: SVEELVGDTQY
j_call: TRBJ1-5; v_call: TRBV7-4; cdr3_aa: ASSLAHRGNQPQH
j_call: TRBJ1-2; v_call: TRBV7-2; cdr3_aa: ASSPGTVHGYT
j_call: TRBJ1-1; v_call: TRBV6-1; cdr3_aa: ASSDRGVTEAF
j_call: TRBJ2-1; v_call: TRBV12-3/TRBV12-4; cdr3_aa: ASRINRGRNEQF
j_call: TRBJ2-1; v_call: TRBV20-1; cdr3_aa: CARGLLPSAHPTEQF
j_call: TRBJ2-7; v_call: TRBV10-3; cdr3_aa: ATFTGESYEQY
j_call: TRBJ1-5; v_call: TRBV18; cdr3_aa: ASSEGINQPQH
j_call: TRBJ1-5; v_call: TRBV5-1; cdr3_aa: ASSKEGGSNQPQH
j_call: TRBJ1-2; v_call: TRBV29-1; cdr3_aa: SVPPGGSNHGYT
j_call: TRBJ2-6; v_call: TRBV7-2; cdr3_aa: ASSLGGQGAGANVLT
j_call: TRBJ1-4; v_call: TRBV5-5; cdr3_aa: ASSLAPPEKLF
j_call: TRBJ1-1; v_call: TRBV7-2; cdr3_aa: ASSFTWNTEAF
j_call: TRBJ2-1; v_call: TRBV12-3/TRBV12-4; cdr3_aa: ASTPSSYNEQF
j_call: TRBJ2-7; v_call: TRBV20-1; cdr3_aa: STGLAGRYEQY
j_call: TRBJ1-1; v_call: TRBV12-3/TRBV12-4; cdr3_aa: ASNGGNTEAF
j_call: TRBJ1-6; v_call: TRBV12-3/TRBV12-4; cdr3_aa: ASSRWTGSYNSPLH
j_call: TRBJ2-5; v_call: TRBV27; cdr3_aa: ASSTRTSGRLQETQY
j_call: TRBJ2-1; v_call: TRBV4-3; cdr3_aa: ASSQTLLLAGGVNEQF
j_call: TRBJ2-1; v_call: TRBV4-3; cdr3_aa: ASSLEGGGEQF
j_call: TRBJ1-2; v_call: TRBV20-1; cdr3_aa: SAPLSPGSWSYT
j_call: TRBJ2-7; v_call: TRBV20-1; cdr3_aa: SARVGTGYNEQY
j_call: TRBJ2-5; v_call: TRBV20-1; cdr3_aa: SAEGPTWETQY
j_call: TRBJ2-7; v_call: TRBV27; cdr3_aa: ASSLSISYEQY
j_call: TRBJ2-7; v_call: TRBV20-1; cdr3_aa: SAIAGGHSYEQY
j_call: TRBJ2-7; v_call: TRBV4-2; cdr3_aa: ASSQESGAYEQY
j_call: TRBJ2-7; v_call: TRBV5-1; cdr3_aa: ASSPGTSAAYEQY
j_call: TRBJ2-2; v_call: TRBV6-2/TRBV6-3; cdr3_aa: ASNLEVGGELF
j_call: TRBJ2-3; v_call: TRBV11-2; cdr3_aa: ASSSMRARKSAHTDTQY
j_call: TRBJ2-6; v_call: TRBV4-3; cdr3_aa: ASSQERRSSGANVLT
j_call: TRBJ2-2; v_call: TRBV5-1; cdr3_aa: ASSLSRLAVTGELF
j_call: TRBJ1-3; v_call: TRBV12-3/TRBV12-4; cdr3_aa: ASRRGQVAPGNTIY